These T cell receptor beta chains were read from a single sample in a study of tumor and adjacent non-tumor tissue in lung cancer. One entry per CDR3 protein, called by TCRdb with MiXCR from the multiplex PCR reads. Of more than 75,000 distinct CDR3 sequences in the sample, 75% to 85% were seen once. The material sequenced was distant non-tumor lung tissue. All receptors derive from a man aged 55 to 70 with small cell lung cancer. Each CDR3 is given with its conserved first and last residue. The D gene is left open where the match is weak. A clone size is listed for some rows: how often the clone was seen (once, few, many), or a class if it is expanded.

V gene: TRBV5-1; clone size: NA; J gene: TRBJ1-1; D gene: TRBD1; CDR3 protein: CASSLVQGMNIEALF; CDR3 DNA: TGCGCCAGTAGCTTGGTACAGGGGATGAACATTGAAGCTTTGTTT
V gene: TRBV4-1; clone size: NA; J gene: TRBJ1-4; D gene: NA; CDR3 protein: CASSQVNTTDEKMFF; CDR3 DNA: TGCGCCAGCAGCCAAGTGAACACCACGGATGAAAAAATGTTTTTT
V gene: TRBV14; clone size: NA; J gene: TRBJ2-1; D gene: TRBD2; CDR3 protein: CTSSQDYITSGRKGNEHFF; CDR3 DNA: TGTACCAGCAGCCAAGATTATATCACTAGCGGGAGGAAGGGCAATGAGCATTTCTTC
V gene: TRBV4-2; clone size: NA; J gene: TRBJ2-3; D gene: NA; CDR3 protein: CVCSQEARDSLTDTQYF; CDR3 DNA: TGTGTCTGCAGCCAAGAAGCAAGGGACTCGCTCACAGATACGCAGTATTTT
V gene: TRBV11-2; clone size: once; J gene: TRBJ2-1; D gene: NA; CDR3 protein: CASGLVWDNEQFF; CDR3 DNA: TGTGCCAGTGGCTTAGTGTGGGATAATGAGCAGTTCTTC
V gene: TRBV12-3/TRBV12-4; clone size: NA; J gene: TRBJ2-7; D gene: NA; CDR3 protein: CVSVYPGGNGYEQYF; CDR3 DNA: TGTGTCAGCGTGTACCCCGGGGGAAATGGCTACGAGCAGTACTTC
V gene: TRBV29-1; clone size: NA; J gene: TRBJ1-1; D gene: TRBD1; CDR3 protein: CSVDEDRMGTEAFF; CDR3 DNA: TGTAGCGTTGACGAGGACAGGATGGGCACAGAAGCTTTCTTT
V gene: TRBV6-1; clone size: NA; J gene: TRBJ2-3; D gene: NA; CDR3 protein: CAGTAPSEGTDTQYF; CDR3 DNA: TGTGCCGGGACCGCACCTAGCGAAGGGACAGATACGCAGTATTTT
V gene: TRBV5-1; clone size: NA; J gene: TRBJ2-3; D gene: NA; CDR3 protein: CTSSPGVGTDTQYF; CDR3 DNA: TGCACCAGCAGCCCGGGGGTTGGAACAGATACGCAGTATTTT
V gene: TRBV6-6; clone size: NA; J gene: TRBJ1-5; D gene: NA; CDR3 protein: CARSFQGGQPQHF; CDR3 DNA: TGTGCCAGGAGTTTCCAGGGTGGGCAGCCCCAACATTTT
V gene: TRBV11-2; clone size: NA; J gene: TRBJ2-3; D gene: NA; CDR3 protein: CASSLECTDTQYF; CDR3 DNA: TGTGCCAGCAGCTTAGAGTGCACAGATACGCAATATTTT
V gene: TRBV6-5; clone size: NA; J gene: TRBJ2-1; D gene: NA; CDR3 protein: CTSSYSIWGLADNEQFF; CDR3 DNA: TGTACCAGTAGTTACTCGATCTGGGGATTAGCGGATAACGAGCAGTTCTTC
V gene: TRBV10-3; clone size: NA; J gene: TRBJ2-1; D gene: NA; CDR3 protein: CAISDSISDGEQFF; CDR3 DNA: TGTGCCATCAGTGACAGTATTTCCGATGGAGAGCAGTTTTTC
V gene: TRBV4-1; clone size: NA; J gene: TRBJ2-3; D gene: NA; CDR3 protein: CVSSQETVGASTDTQYF; CDR3 DNA: TGCGTCAGCAGCCAAGAGACGGTGGGAGCCTCCACAGATACGCAGTATTTT
V gene: TRBV11-1; clone size: NA; J gene: TRBJ2-1; D gene: TRBD2; CDR3 protein: CASTLREGLNEQSF; CDR3 DNA: TGTGCCAGCACCTTGCGGGAGGGCCTCAATGAGCAGTCCTTC
V gene: TRBV6-1; clone size: once; J gene: TRBJ2-1; D gene: NA; CDR3 protein: CASRHNDHNGEQFF; CDR3 DNA: TGTGCCAGCAGGCACAATGACCACAACGGCGAGCAGTTCTTC
V gene: TRBV11-2; clone size: once; J gene: TRBJ1-3; D gene: NA; CDR3 protein: CASNQGALSGITIYF; CDR3 DNA: TGTGCCAGTAACCAGGGCGCTCTCTCTGGTATCACCATATATTTT
V gene: TRBV6-1; clone size: NA; J gene: TRBJ2-2; D gene: NA; CDR3 protein: CVSSETRGQAGELFF; CDR3 DNA: TGTGTCAGCAGTGAGACTAGGGGGCAAGCCGGGGAACTGTTTTTT
V gene: TRBV12-3/TRBV12-4; clone size: NA; J gene: TRBJ2-1; D gene: NA; CDR3 protein: CANTGRQGISEQFF; CDR3 DNA: TGTGCCAACACAGGGAGGCAGGGAATTAGTGAGCAATTCTTC
V gene: TRBV29-1; clone size: NA; J gene: TRBJ2-1; D gene: NA; CDR3 protein: CNFGGNEQFF; CDR3 DNA: TGCAACTTCGGGGGCAATGAGCAGTTCTTC
V gene: TRBV28; clone size: NA; J gene: TRBJ2-7; D gene: NA; CDR3 protein: CACSSRGTLSYEQYF; CDR3 DNA: TGTGCCTGCAGTTCCAGGGGCACCCTCTCCTACGAGCAGTACTTC
V gene: TRBV5-8; clone size: many; J gene: TRBJ2-7; D gene: NA; CDR3 protein: CASSLKGQGYEQYF; CDR3 DNA: TGTGCCAGCAGCTTAAAAGGGCAGGGCTACGAGCAGTACTTC
V gene: TRBV12-3/TRBV12-4; clone size: NA; J gene: TRBJ2-1; D gene: NA; CDR3 protein: CASTLPEDPYNEQFF; CDR3 DNA: TGTGCCAGCACCTTACCGGAGGACCCCTACAATGAACAGTTCTTC
V gene: TRBV12-3/TRBV12-4; clone size: NA; J gene: TRBJ2-2; D gene: NA; CDR3 protein: CASTGGGTRAGELLF; CDR3 DNA: TGTGCCAGCACCGGAGGGGGGACGCGGGCCGGGGAACTGCTTTTT
V gene: TRBV12-3/TRBV12-4; clone size: many; J gene: TRBJ2-1; D gene: TRBD1; CDR3 protein: CASSLNRGSNEQFF; CDR3 DNA: TGTGCCAGCAGTTTGAACAGGGGATCAAATGAGCAGTTCTTC
V gene: TRBV6-2/TRBV6-3; clone size: NA; J gene: TRBJ1-1; D gene: NA; CDR3 protein: CASSYLAFSGEKGNTEAFF; CDR3 DNA: TGTGCCAGCAGTTACTTAGCATTCAGCGGCGAGAAGGGGAACACTGAAGCTTTCTTT
V gene: TRBV12-3/TRBV12-4; clone size: NA; J gene: TRBJ2-1; D gene: NA; CDR3 protein: CAIILVSRYGENEQFF; CDR3 DNA: TGTGCCATCATTTTAGTAAGCCGGTATGGGGAGAATGAGCAGTTCTTC
V gene: TRBV5-6; clone size: NA; J gene: TRBJ2-7; D gene: NA; CDR3 protein: CASSMKQGNPEQYF; CDR3 DNA: TGTGCCAGCAGCATGAAGCAGGGCAATCCCGAGCAGTACTTC
V gene: TRBV6-1; clone size: many; J gene: TRBJ2-7; D gene: NA; CDR3 protein: CASSGELPYEQYF; CDR3 DNA: TGTGCCAGCAGTGGCGAACTACCCTACGAGCAGTACTTC
V gene: TRBV12-3/TRBV12-4; clone size: many; J gene: TRBJ2-1; D gene: TRBD1; CDR3 protein: CASSAGQGNNEQFF; CDR3 DNA: TGTGCCAGCAGTGCGGGACAGGGAAACAATGAGCAGTTCTTC
V gene: TRBV4-2; clone size: NA; J gene: TRBJ2-2; D gene: NA; CDR3 protein: CASNGPYVGDDIGELFF; CDR3 DNA: TGTGCCAGCAACGGCCCCTATGTGGGAGACGACATCGGGGAGCTGTTTTTT